This section outlines one TCR beta chain sequence together with its context. The specificity of this receptor is unknown. Base qualities are missing; no much larger clone stands one base away. Library construction relied on the immunoSEQ multiplex PCR assay. The immuneACCESS repertoire file appears here via TCRdb, limited to in-frame rearrangements. These files lack a portion of the clones; in checked studies, under half of the deficit traces to unresolved V genes, and the cause of the others is not known. Within this sample are 70,000 to 95,000 clones, with approximately 90% of them counted one time only. The ten largest clones capture over 1.5% of the sample. This sample was taken from a study of T cell changes during pregnancy in multiple sclerosis (dated by TCRdb to between 2019 and 2020). Describing the broader study: In women with multiple sclerosis, the researchers looked at how the T cell repertoire shifted as pregnancy progressed.

V was cut back by 6 bases and J by 3 bases, leaving a gap of 17 bases between them. The CDR3 goes from the cysteine to the phenylalanine over 15 residues. The entry retains the CDR3 DNA only, 45 bases that are in frame from base 1. The germline V gene gives CDR1 as SGHTA and CDR2 as FQGTGA. The source was peripheral blood, collected before pregnancy. In this chain, TRBV7-3 is recombined with TRBJ1-1; the D gene is not confidently resolved. The receptor's source is a female donor with multiple sclerosis, enrolled in a pregnancy study. The encoded CDR3 is CASSLMGRGDTEAFF. The sequenced DNA: TGTGCCAGCAGTCTTATGGGGAGAGGCGACACTGAAGCTTTCTTT.